Below, 5 T cell receptor beta chains from the same sample are listed, as sequenced in a study of radiotherapy plus CTLA-4 blockade in lung cancer (dated by TCRdb to between 2017 and 2018). Receptors were amplified or captured by the immunoSEQ multiplex PCR assay. The clones in this table, taken by TCRdb from immuneACCESS, are in-frame only. Not every clone is retained; where verified, under half of the shortfall comes from an unresolved V gene, and the cause of the rest is unknown. The sample data list roughly 73,000 clones, and roughly 87% of these were observed just once. Roughly two fifths of the sample is held by the ten biggest clonotypes. Sequencing was performed on peripheral blood, taken from a patient treated with radiotherapy plus ipilimumab. Every receptor here comes from a human donor with non-small cell lung cancer that progressed on radiotherapy plus ipilimumab.

This clone has just a few counts. The V call is TRBV5-1, the J call TRBJ2-1; TRBD1 matches at 8 bases. Trimming cost V 5 bases and J 6 bases; bases outside gene matches: 7. The CDR3 consists of 14 residues. CDR1 is SGHRS, CDR2 YFSETQ, per germline. The CDR3 DNA follows: TGCGCCAGCAGAGGGACAGGACCCCGCAATGAGCAGTTCTTC. It yields the protein CASRGTGPRNEQFF.

In DNA, the CDR3 is TGCACCAGCAGCCAAGGGAATGGCAGCGGGAGTGAGCCCGGGGAGCTGTTTTTT. Its translation: CTSSQGNGSGSEPGELFF. The chain employs TRBV1 and TRBJ2-2; the D call of TRBD2 is as the table states it, not checked on the DNA. TRBV1 is designated a pseudogene. This CDR3 is built from 18 residues.

The chain carries TRBV2 and TRBJ2-5; D is uncertain. CDR3 length: 14 amino acids. Germline CDR1 SNHLY, CDR2 FYNNEI. Trimming removed 2 bases from V and 4 bases from J, with 11 bases in between. Here the CDR3 reads CASSESRFRETQYF. In nucleotides, the CDR3 is TGTGCCAGCAGTGAAAGCCGGTTTAGAGAGACCCAGTACTTC.

The table lists this clone with a count of one. The V and J genes are TRBV5-1 and TRBJ1-1; D unclear. Germline CDR1 reads SGHRS; CDR2 reads YFSETQ. The CDR3 contains 13 residues. V shed 1 base and J shed 3 bases, with 7 bases lying between them. The CDR3 DNA reads TGCGCCAGCAGCTTGAACCTGGACACTGAAGCTTTCTTT. Its protein is CASSLNLDTEAFF.

The V call is TRBV6-1, the J call TRBJ2-5, with 7 bases that match TRBD2. This CDR3 contains 15 residues. Germline V gene sequence: CDR1 MNHNS, CDR2 SASEGT. V lost 7 bases and J lost 2; bases outside the gene matches: 10. CDR3: CASKNRGERQETQYF. The DNA for the CDR3 is TGTGCCAGCAAAAACCGGGGGGAGCGTCAAGAGACCCAGTACTTC.